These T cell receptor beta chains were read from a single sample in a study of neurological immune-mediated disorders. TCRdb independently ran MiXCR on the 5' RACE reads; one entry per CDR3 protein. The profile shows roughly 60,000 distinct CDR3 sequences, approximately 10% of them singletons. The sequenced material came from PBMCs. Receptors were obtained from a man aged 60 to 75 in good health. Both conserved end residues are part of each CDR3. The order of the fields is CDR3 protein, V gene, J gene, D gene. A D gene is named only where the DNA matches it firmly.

CDR3: CASSPPSRGADTQYF
V: TRBV18
J: TRBJ2-3
D: NA

CDR3: CASSQWTVYEQYF
V: TRBV3-2
J: TRBJ2-7
D: NA

CDR3: CASSQDNNDLMYF
V: TRBV4-3
J: TRBJ2-5
D: NA

CDR3: CSALTFISGGKGPLHF
V: TRBV20-1
J: TRBJ1-6
D: TRBD1

CDR3: CASRLTYQETQYF
V: TRBV3-1
J: TRBJ2-5
D: NA

CDR3: CASSPDGVYSNQPQHF
V: TRBV7-2
J: TRBJ1-5
D: NA

CDR3: CASSLASGRSSYEQYF
V: TRBV7-2
J: TRBJ2-7
D: NA

CDR3: CASSSGTLTLNTEAFF
V: TRBV3-1
J: TRBJ1-1
D: NA

CDR3: CASSMGDYEQYF
V: TRBV5-1
J: TRBJ2-7
D: NA

CDR3: CASSLKSSGANVLTF
V: TRBV5-6
J: TRBJ2-6
D: NA

CDR3: CASSPKSGQPQHF
V: TRBV27
J: TRBJ1-5
D: NA

CDR3: CASSPEGAPYEQYF
V: TRBV5-6
J: TRBJ2-7
D: NA

CDR3: CSASVGDTESFF
V: TRBV29-1
J: TRBJ1-1
D: NA

CDR3: CASSPAGIYSNQPQHF
V: TRBV5-1
J: TRBJ1-5
D: NA

CDR3: CASSVEETQYF
V: TRBV12-3/TRBV12-4
J: TRBJ2-5
D: NA

CDR3: CASSQSRQRDTQYF
V: TRBV5-4
J: TRBJ2-3
D: NA

CDR3: CSALTGAGGVQDPQHF
V: TRBV20-1
J: TRBJ1-5
D: TRBD1

CDR3: CASSQATGGPTDTQYF
V: TRBV4-3
J: TRBJ2-3
D: TRBD2

CDR3: CASKPGQGNAGELFF
V: TRBV5-1
J: TRBJ2-2
D: TRBD1

CDR3: CSAKRGGLYNEQFF
V: TRBV20-1
J: TRBJ2-1
D: TRBD2

CDR3: CASRPGGDTEAFF
V: TRBV12-3/TRBV12-4
J: TRBJ1-1
D: NA

CDR3: CASSFRAGTPGTNVLTF
V: TRBV27
J: TRBJ2-6
D: NA

CDR3: CASKLGQGNSPLHF
V: TRBV7-2
J: TRBJ1-6
D: TRBD1

CDR3: CASLGPGTGWATQYF
V: TRBV28
J: TRBJ2-3
D: TRBD1

CDR3: CASRGQVPYEQYF
V: TRBV28
J: TRBJ2-7
D: NA

CDR3: CASSLIGTGEGTEAFF
V: TRBV5-6
J: TRBJ1-1
D: TRBD1

CDR3: CASSQGIPGSNQPQHF
V: TRBV3-1
J: TRBJ1-5
D: NA

CDR3: CASSFGLGPQHF
V: TRBV7-2
J: TRBJ1-5
D: NA

CDR3: CASSFDQETQYF
V: TRBV5-6
J: TRBJ2-5
D: NA

CDR3: CASSRRGPSGGARGETQYF
V: TRBV7-2
J: TRBJ2-5
D: TRBD2

CDR3: CASSVSNEQFF
V: TRBV27
J: TRBJ2-1
D: NA